The 26 T cell receptor beta chains given below trace back to one sample, sequenced in a study of vaccination effects on CD4 cells after COVID-19. The culture ran for approximately 9 days before CD4+ T cells were isolated. Subjects were given two BNT162b2 or mRNA-1273 vaccine doses. Their cognate antigens are unknown. Generated by immunoSEQ multiplex PCR, the TCRdb table keeps only in-frame clones and is missing some. In the table there are tens of thousands of clones, around two thirds of which are singletons. The source was CD4+ T cells from PBMCs cultured without peptide, collected after COVID-19 vaccination. The receptors derive from a human donor who received a COVID-19 vaccine.

V and J are TRBV12-3 or TRBV12-4 and TRBJ1-2, with a weak D call TRBD1 (5 bases). This CDR3 contains 13 residues. V lost 2 bases, J lost 4 bases, and 8 bases lay in between. CDR3 in DNA: TGTGCCAGCAGTTTAAAGGGGTCCTATGGCTACACCTTC. Translated: CASSLKGSYGYTF.

V is TRBV24-1 and J is TRBJ1-2, with a tentative D call TRBD1 (6 bases). Germline CDR1 and CDR2: KGHDR and SFDVKD. Between the trimmed V and J ends, which lost 0 bases and 4 bases, there was a span of 11 bases. The CDR3 totals 15 residues. CDR3 nucleotides: TGTGCCACCAGTGATTTGCATCAGGGGTTCTATGGCTACACCTTC. Translating it yields CATSDLHQGFYGYTF.

The chain combines TRBV19 with TRBJ1-1; possibly TRBD1 for D (5 bases). Deletions cut 3 bases from V and 5 bases from J, with 16 bases between. This CDR3 has 15 residues. CDR1 is LNHDA and CDR2 is SQIVND in the germline V gene (reference sequence). The CDR3 loop reads CASSIPGGTRTEAFF. DNA of the CDR3: TGTGCCAGTAGTATCCCGGGGGGGACGCGGACTGAAGCTTTCTTT. Variable domain in full (rest from reference TRBV19 and TRBJ1-1): DGGITQSPKYLFRKEGQNVTLSCEQNLNHDAMYWYRQDPGQGLRLIYYSQIVNDFQKGDIAEGYSVSREKKESFPLTVTSAQKNPTAFYLCASSIPGGTRTEAFFGQGTRLTVV.

The V gene is TRBV19, the J gene TRBJ1-3; the D is unclear. CDR3 length: 14 amino acids. The germline gives CDR1 LNHDA, CDR2 SQIVND (reference sequence). Deletions cut 2 bases from V and 2 bases from J, with 7 bases between. CDR3 sequence reads: CASSITSAGNTIYF. The CDR3 DNA follows: TGTGCCAGTAGTATAACGTCGGCTGGAAACACCATATATTTT.

The count of this clone is one. V usage is TRBV30 and J usage is TRBJ1-1, with D unresolved. With 3 bases removed from V and 1 base from J, the gap between germline ends came to 12 bases. Germline assignment: CDR1 GTSNPN and CDR2 SVGIG (reference sequence). The CDR3 consists of 14 residues. The CDR3: CAWRFDVKNTEAFF. CDR3 DNA: TGTGCCTGGAGATTTGACGTAAAGAACACTGAAGCTTTCTTT.

This clone came up a few times. The chain links TRBV5-1 to TRBJ1-5, with TRBD1 matching 8 bases. Trimming removed 4 bases from V and 0 bases from J; junction bases left unmatched: 6. Germline values: CDR1 SGHRS, CDR2 YFSETQ. The CDR3 consists of 16 residues. This CDR3 reads CASSAGTGNSNQPQHF. As DNA, the CDR3 is TGCGCCAGCAGCGCTGGGACAGGTAATAGCAATCAGCCCCAGCATTTT. Looking up the rest from reference TRBV5-1 and TRBJ1-5 gives the full variable domain: KAGVTQTPRYLIKTRGQQVTLSCSPISGHRSVSWYQQTPGQGLQFLFEYFSETQRNKGNFPGRFSGRQFSNSRSEMNVSTLELGDSALYLCASSAGTGNSNQPQHFGDGTRLSIL.

The chain carries TRBV10-3 and TRBJ1-4; the D gene is possibly TRBD1 (5 bases). The ends were cut back, 6 bases at V and 6 bases at J, with 8 bases in the middle. Per the germline V gene, CDR1 is ENHRY and CDR2 is SYGVKD. The CDR3 consists of 12 residues. This CDR3 reads CAISGTDEKLFF. Written as DNA, the CDR3 is TGTGCCATCAGCGGGACGGATGAAAAACTGTTTTTT.

The rearrangement links TRBV4-3 to TRBJ1-6; D is unresolved. V was pared by 1 base and J by 11 bases, with 6 bases between. CDR3 length: 12 amino acids. Germline CDR1 is LGHNA and CDR2 is YSLEER. CDR3 sequence reads: CASSQGDAPLHF. The CDR3 nucleotides read TGCGCCAGCAGCCAAGGGGATGCACCCCTCCACTTT.

The chain employs TRBV20-1 and TRBJ1-1, with D unclear. V gave up 3 bases and J gave up 11 bases, with 16 bases separating them. This CDR3 is built from 12 residues. Germline V gene lookup returns CDR1 DFQATT and CDR2 SNEGSKA (reference sequence). The CDR3 region has the DNA TGCAGTGCTAGTCCGACCGCCAGAGGGGCTTTCTTT. It codes for CSASPTARGAFF.

The chain combines TRBV7-2 with TRBJ2-5, with TRBD1 identical over 8 bases. The CDR3 spans 14 residues. The germline CDR1 and CDR2 sequences are SGHTA and FQGNSA. The ends lost 4 bases at V and 4 bases at J; junction bases unmatched: 5. The CDR3: CASSSSTGGETQYF. The CDR3, as DNA: TGTGCCAGCAGCTCGAGCACAGGGGGAGAGACCCAGTACTTC.

This clone was detected once. The chain is built from TRBV4-1 and TRBJ2-1; D may correspond to TRBD1 or TRBD2 (5 bases each). The CDR3 is 13 amino acids. Between the trimmed V and J ends, which lost 5 bases and 0 bases, there was a span of 5 bases. Germline V gene lookup returns CDR1 MGHRA and CDR2 YSYEKL. CDR3 DNA: TGCGCCAGCAGCGGGGGCTCCTACAATGAGCAGTTCTTC. This encodes CASSGGSYNEQFF.

J is TRBJ2-5 and V is TRBV30, with 11 bases aligning to TRBD1. V trimming: 4 bases; J trimming: 4 bases; junction bases outside the gene matches: 5. There are 14 residues in the CDR3. Germline V gene data show CDR1 as GTSNPN and CDR2 as SVGIG (reference sequence). The CDR3 sequence: CAWMDRGRGETQYF. CDR3 in DNA: TGTGCCTGGATGGACAGGGGGCGGGGAGAGACCCAGTACTTC. Supplemented by reference TRBV30 and TRBJ2-5, the full variable domain reads SQTIHQWPATLVQPVGSPLSLECTVEGTSNPNLYWYRQAAGRGLQLLFYSVGIGQISSEVPQNLSASRPQDRQFILSSKKLLLSDSGFYLCAWMDRGRGETQYFGPGTRLLVL.

This clone has just a few counts. This sequence joins TRBV5-6 and TRBJ1-2; no definite D call. This CDR3 is 15 amino acids long. The V and J ends lost 0 bases and 5 bases respectively, with 14 bases between them. The germline V gene encodes CDR1 SGHDT and CDR2 YYEEEE. CDR3 nucleotide sequence: TGTGCCAGCAGCTTGGTCGGCAGTGCCGCTTATGGCTACACCTTC. Amino acids: CASSLVGSAAYGYTF. The whole variable domain, remainder taken from reference TRBV5-6 and TRBJ1-2, is DAGVTQSPTHLIKTRGQQVTLRCSPKSGHDTVSWYQQALGQGPQFIFQYYEEEERQRGNFPDRFSGHQFPNYSSELNVNALLLGDSALYLCASSLVGSAAYGYTFGSGTRLTVV.

The chain uses TRBV29-1 and TRBJ2-5, with D hard to call. Trimming left V 3 bases short and J 1 base short, with 9 bases between. CDR1 SQVTM and CDR2 ANQGSEA come from the germline V gene. The CDR3 length is 13 residues. CDR3 DNA sequence: TGCAGCGTTGATAGGAACCCCCAAGAGACCCAGTACTTC. Residues: CSVDRNPQETQYF.

J is TRBJ2-5 and V is TRBV5-1; 8 bases are a match to TRBD2. Germline CDR1 reads SGHRS; CDR2 reads YFSETQ. V gave up 0 bases and J gave up 5 bases; unmatched junction bases: 6. This CDR3 region has 15 residues. CDR3: CASSLARGGRETQYF. CDR3 sequence (DNA): TGCGCCAGCAGCTTGGCACGGGGGGGCCGGGAGACCCAGTACTTC. The variable domain in full, with the rest retrieved from reference TRBV5-1 and TRBJ2-5, is KAGVTQTPRYLIKTRGQQVTLSCSPISGHRSVSWYQQTPGQGLQFLFEYFSETQRNKGNFPGRFSGRQFSNSRSEMNVSTLELGDSALYLCASSLARGGRETQYFGPGTRLLVL.

The chain combines TRBV2 with TRBJ1-5; D gene uncertain. The CDR3 totals 12 residues. Trimming removed 5 bases from V and 5 bases from J, with 7 bases in between. CDR1 and CDR2 from the germline V gene are SNHLY and FYNNEI. The CDR3 DNA reads as TGTGCCAGCAGTCTGGGGTATCAGCCCCAGCATTTT. Amino acid sequence: CASSLGYQPQHF.

Only one count was recorded for this clone. The chain carries TRBV3-1 (or the pseudogene TRBV3-2) and TRBJ2-5; D ambiguous. This CDR3 has 15 residues. Trimming cost V 1 base and J 10 bases, with 19 bases left between them. Germline V lookup: CDR1 LGHDT, CDR2 YNNKEL (reference sequence). CDR3 in amino acids: CASSQGDLSLGGQYF. The CDR3 region has the DNA TGTGCCAGCAGCCAAGGGGATCTATCCTTAGGTGGCCAGTACTTC.

The chain carries TRBV2 and TRBJ1-1, with a possible D match to TRBD1 (5 bases). This CDR3 contains 14 residues. V shed 4 bases and J shed 2 bases, with 11 bases lying between them. CDR1 is SNHLY and CDR2 is FYNNEI in the germline V gene. The CDR3 sequence: CASSGGRLNTEAFF. CDR3 sequence (DNA): TGTGCCAGCAGTGGGGGACGGCTTAACACTGAAGCTTTCTTT.

This sequence joins TRBV5-6 and TRBJ1-2; D is possibly TRBD1 (5 bases). CDR1 SGHDT and CDR2 YYEEEE come from the germline V gene. The CDR3 contains 14 residues. Trimming removed 0 bases from V and 10 bases from J, with 16 bases in between. CDR3 protein: CASSLASGEGPYTF. The CDR3 bases are TGTGCCAGCAGCTTGGCGTCGGGGGAGGGTCCCTACACCTTC.

This chain connects TRBV5-1 to TRBJ1-1, with TRBD1 as a possible D gene (6 bases). Germline CDR1 SGHRS, CDR2 YFSETQ. Trimming took off 0 bases at V and 7 bases at J, with 22 bases between the two ends. This CDR3 is built from 17 residues. In DNA, the CDR3 is TGCGCCAGCAGCTTGGGTGGGGGGGCTTTCGGAAACGGTGAAGCTTTCTTT. This translates into CASSLGGGAFGNGEAFF. Combining the CDR3 with reference TRBV5-1 and TRBJ1-1 gives the whole variable domain KAGVTQTPRYLIKTRGQQVTLSCSPISGHRSVSWYQQTPGQGLQFLFEYFSETQRNKGNFPGRFSGRQFSNSRSEMNVSTLELGDSALYLCASSLGGGAFGNGEAFFGQGTRLTVV.

This clone came up a few times. The rearrangement uses TRBV6-5 and TRBJ1-2; 9 bases align to TRBD1. Trimming removed 7 bases from V and 2 bases from J; junction bases left unmatched: 8. Germline assignment: CDR1 MNHEY and CDR2 SVGAGI. The length of the CDR3 is 15 residues. The CDR3 here is CASTPRDRDNYGYTF. DNA of the CDR3: TGTGCCAGCACCCCTAGGGACAGGGACAACTATGGCTACACCTTC.

V and J are TRBV3-1 (or the pseudogene TRBV3-2) and TRBJ1-6; D call uncertain. There are 13 residues in the CDR3. Germline V lookup: CDR1 LGHDT, CDR2 YNNKEL (reference sequence). V lost 2 bases to trimming and J lost 7 bases, with 6 bases between them. This chain's CDR3 is CASSQSRNSPLHF. The DNA for the CDR3 is TGTGCCAGCAGCCAAAGCAGGAATTCACCCCTCCACTTT.

The rearrangement links TRBV3-1 (or the pseudogene TRBV3-2) to TRBJ1-4; 7 bases are shared with TRBD1. The CDR3 has 14 amino acids. Looked up from germline, CDR1 is LGHDT and CDR2 is YNNKEL (reference sequence). V gave up 3 bases and J gave up 7 bases; unmatched junction bases: 5. This chain's CDR3 is CASSQPDRREKLFF. For the CDR3, the DNA is TGTGCCAGCAGCCAGCCGGACAGGCGTGAAAAACTGTTTTTT.

The chain links TRBV19 to TRBJ1-1; D is ambiguous. V dropped 5 bases and J dropped 0 bases, with 10 bases sitting between them. CDR3 length: 14 amino acids. CDR1 and CDR2 (germline): LNHDA, SQIVND (reference sequence). This CDR3 reads CASSPSVLNTEAFF. The CDR3 nucleotides are TGTGCCAGTAGTCCCAGTGTTCTGAACACTGAAGCTTTCTTT.

This clone showed up just a few times. This chain uses TRBV4-2 with TRBJ1-3, with D hard to call. V was trimmed by 0 bases and J by 3 bases, leaving 6 bases between them. This CDR3 has 14 residues. CDR1 is LGHNA, CDR2 YNFKEQ, per germline. This CDR3 reads CASSQEYGGNTIYF. The CDR3 DNA follows: TGTGCCAGCAGCCAAGAGTACGGTGGAAACACCATATATTTT.

The chain couples TRBV4-1 to TRBJ1-4, with TRBD1 matching 11 bases. CDR1 is MGHRA, CDR2 YSYEKL, per germline. This CDR3 contains 16 residues. V trimming: 4 bases; J trimming: 7 bases; junction bases outside the gene matches: 8. The CDR3 is CASSLYSGTGGEKLFF. CDR3 bases: TGCGCCAGCAGCCTATACTCCGGGACAGGGGGTGAAAAACTGTTTTTT.